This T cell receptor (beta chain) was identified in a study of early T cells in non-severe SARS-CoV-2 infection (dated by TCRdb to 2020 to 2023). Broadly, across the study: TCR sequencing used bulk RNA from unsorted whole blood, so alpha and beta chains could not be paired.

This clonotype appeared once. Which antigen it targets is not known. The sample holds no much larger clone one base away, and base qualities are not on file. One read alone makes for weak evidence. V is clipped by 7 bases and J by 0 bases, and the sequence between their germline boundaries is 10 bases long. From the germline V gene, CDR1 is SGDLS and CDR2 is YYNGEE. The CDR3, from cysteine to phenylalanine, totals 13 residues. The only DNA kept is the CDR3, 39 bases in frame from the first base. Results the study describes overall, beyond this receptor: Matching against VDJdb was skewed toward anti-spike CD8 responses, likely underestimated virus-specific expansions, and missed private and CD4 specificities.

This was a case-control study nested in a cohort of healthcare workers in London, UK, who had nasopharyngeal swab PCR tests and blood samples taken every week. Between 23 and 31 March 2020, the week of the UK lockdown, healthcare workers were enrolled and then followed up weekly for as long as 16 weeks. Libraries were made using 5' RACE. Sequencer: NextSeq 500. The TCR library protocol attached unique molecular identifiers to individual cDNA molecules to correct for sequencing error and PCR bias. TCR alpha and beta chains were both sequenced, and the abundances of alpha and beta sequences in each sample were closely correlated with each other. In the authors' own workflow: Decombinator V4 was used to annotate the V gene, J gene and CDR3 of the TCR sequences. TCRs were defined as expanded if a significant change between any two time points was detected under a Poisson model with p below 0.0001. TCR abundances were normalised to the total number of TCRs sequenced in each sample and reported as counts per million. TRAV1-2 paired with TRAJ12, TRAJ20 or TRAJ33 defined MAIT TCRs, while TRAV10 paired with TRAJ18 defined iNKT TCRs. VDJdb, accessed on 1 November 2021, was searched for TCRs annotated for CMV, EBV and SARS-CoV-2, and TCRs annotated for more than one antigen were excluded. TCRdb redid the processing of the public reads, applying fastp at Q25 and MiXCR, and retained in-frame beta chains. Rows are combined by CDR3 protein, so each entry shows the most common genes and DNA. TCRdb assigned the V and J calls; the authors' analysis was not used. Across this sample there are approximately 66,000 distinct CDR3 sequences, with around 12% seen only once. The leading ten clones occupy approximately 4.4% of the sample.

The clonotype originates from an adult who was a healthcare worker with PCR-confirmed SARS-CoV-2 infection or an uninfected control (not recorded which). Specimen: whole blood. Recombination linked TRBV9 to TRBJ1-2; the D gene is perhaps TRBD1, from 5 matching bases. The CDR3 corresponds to CASSQGTNYGYTF. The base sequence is TGTGCCAGCTCCCAGGGCACTAACTATGGCTACACCTTC.